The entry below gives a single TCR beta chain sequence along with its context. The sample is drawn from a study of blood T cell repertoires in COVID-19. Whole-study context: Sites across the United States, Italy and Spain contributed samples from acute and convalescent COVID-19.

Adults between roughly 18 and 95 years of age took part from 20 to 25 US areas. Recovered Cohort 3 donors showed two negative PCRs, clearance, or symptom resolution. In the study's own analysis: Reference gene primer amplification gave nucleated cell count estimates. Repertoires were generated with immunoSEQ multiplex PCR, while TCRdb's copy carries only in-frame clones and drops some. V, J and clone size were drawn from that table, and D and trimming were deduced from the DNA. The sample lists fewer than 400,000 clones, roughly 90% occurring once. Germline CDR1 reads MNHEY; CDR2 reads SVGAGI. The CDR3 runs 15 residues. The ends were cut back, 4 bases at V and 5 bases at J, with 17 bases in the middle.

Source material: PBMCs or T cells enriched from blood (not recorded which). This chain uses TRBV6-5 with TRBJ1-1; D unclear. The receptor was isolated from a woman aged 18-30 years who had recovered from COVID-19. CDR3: CASSFDLSGRTEAFF. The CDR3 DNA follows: TGTGCCAGCAGTTTCGATCTGAGCGGTAGAACTGAAGCTTTCTTT.